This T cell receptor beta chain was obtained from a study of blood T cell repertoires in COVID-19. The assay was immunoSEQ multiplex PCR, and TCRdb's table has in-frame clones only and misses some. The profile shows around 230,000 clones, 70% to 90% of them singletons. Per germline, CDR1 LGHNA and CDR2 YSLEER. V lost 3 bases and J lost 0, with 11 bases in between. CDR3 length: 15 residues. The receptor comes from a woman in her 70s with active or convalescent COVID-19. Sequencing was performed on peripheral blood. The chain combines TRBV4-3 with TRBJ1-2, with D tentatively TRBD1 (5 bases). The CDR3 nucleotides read TGCGCCAGCAGCCATGACAGATTAGCTAACTATGGCTACACCTTC. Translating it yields CASSHDRLANYGYTF.